The 5 T cell receptor beta chains below all came from one sample that was sequenced in a study of blood T cell repertoires in COVID-19. The protocol was immunoSEQ multiplex PCR, while the TCRdb copy is restricted to in-frame clones and leaves out a portion. The sample has some 270,000 clones, approximately 90% seen once. The specimen sequenced was PBMCs or T cells enriched from blood (not recorded which). The receptors stem from a woman younger than 45 with acute COVID-19.

The chain uses TRBV5-6 and TRBJ2-3, with TRBD2 identical over 10 bases. J gave up 2 bases and V 3 bases, and 12 bases lay outside the gene matches. Per the germline V gene, CDR1 is SGHDT and CDR2 is YYEEEE. This CDR3 spans 18 amino acids. CDR3 in DNA: TGTGCCAGCAGCTCAAGGACTAGCGGAAGACGTCCCACAGATACGCAGTATTTT. Residues: CASSSRTSGRRPTDTQYF. Together with reference TRBV5-6 and TRBJ2-3, the CDR3 gives the full variable domain: DAGVTQSPTHLIKTRGQQVTLRCSPKSGHDTVSWYQQALGQGPQFIFQYYEEEERQRGNFPDRFSGHQFPNYSSELNVNALLLGDSALYLCASSSRTSGRRPTDTQYFGPGTRLTVL.

This sequence joins TRBV7-8 and TRBJ1-3; D is unclear. CDR1 and CDR2 (germline): SGHVS, FQNEAQ. This CDR3 comprises 14 residues. The V end was cut by 2 bases, the J end by 2 bases, with 7 bases between. The CDR3 DNA is TGTGCCAGCAGCTTACAGGCAACTGGAAACACCATATATTTT. This encodes CASSLQATGNTIYF.

V and J are TRBV2 and TRBJ1-1; D ambiguous. This CDR3 is built from 13 residues. CDR1 and CDR2 (germline): SNHLY, FYNNEI. V gave up 10 bases and J gave up 1 base, with 13 bases separating them. This chain's CDR3 is CATRGRENTEAFF. The CDR3, as DNA: TGTGCCACACGCGGACGGGAGAACACTGAAGCTTTCTTT.

V usage is TRBV7-2 and J usage is TRBJ1-2; possibly TRBD1 for D (6 bases). Trimming shortened V by 1 base and J by 12 bases, and 15 bases separated the two germline ends. This CDR3 has 13 amino acids. CDR1 SGHTA and CDR2 FQGNSA come from the germline V gene. The CDR3 protein is CASSLDSGGAHTF. As DNA, the CDR3 is TGTGCCAGCAGCTTAGATTCTGGGGGCGCCCACACCTTC.

This chain joins TRBV9 and TRBJ2-7, with a possible D match to TRBD2 (6 bases). The CDR3 extends over 14 amino acids. The germline gives CDR1 SGDLS, CDR2 YYNGEE. Trimming took 3 bases from V and 2 from J, leaving 12 bases between them. The CDR3 DNA sequence: TGTGCCAGCAGCGCTAATTGGGGGGCCTACGAGCAGTACTTC. Translated, it gives CASSANWGAYEQYF.